This T cell receptor beta chain derives from a study of blood T cell repertoires in COVID-19. At the level of the study: Sources were T cells, B-cell-depleted T cells, or PBMCs; the material itself was cDNA or gDNA.

V lost 3 bases to trimming and J lost 5 bases; unmatched junction nucleotides: 8. The germline CDR1 and CDR2 sequences are SGHTA and FQGNSA. This CDR3 region has 15 residues. The method was immunoSEQ multiplex PCR; TCRdb's version includes in-frame clones alone and lacks a portion of them. Counted here are 90,000 to 100,000 clones, over 70% occurring once; the ten biggest clones make up 4.1%. This sequence originates from a man between 60 and 70 years old with acute or convalescent COVID-19. The sample comprised peripheral blood. This chain connects TRBV7-2 to TRBJ2-5; 8 nucleotides line up with TRBD2. The CDR3 region is CASSFQSGSRETQYF. The CDR3 nucleotides read TGTGCCAGCAGCTTTCAGAGCGGGAGTCGGGAGACCCAGTACTTC.